Listed here are 18 T cell receptor beta chains from one sample, sequenced in a study of blood T cell repertoires in COVID-19. Sequenced by immunoSEQ multiplex PCR; TCRdb stores in-frame clones only, minus some. This table holds 470,000 or so clones, approximately 85% found once. Specimen: peripheral blood. These receptor sequences come from a human donor in a cohort sampled during active COVID-19.

This chain uses TRBV2 with TRBJ1-5; 9 nucleotides match TRBD1. This CDR3 has 15 amino acids. CDR1 and CDR2 (germline): SNHLY, FYNNEI. V was pared by 4 bases and J by 6 bases, with 7 bases of the junction left unmatched. CDR3 loop: CASSVLQGASQPQHF. As DNA, the CDR3 is TGTGCCAGCAGTGTTTTACAGGGGGCGAGTCAGCCCCAGCATTTT.

V and J are TRBV27 and TRBJ2-1; TRBD2 matches 10 bases. The germline CDR1 and CDR2 sequences are MNHEY and SMNVEV (reference sequence). V was clipped by 6 bases and J by 6 bases; unmatched bases: 5. The CDR3 is made up of 14 amino acids. The CDR3 DNA is TGTGCCAGCAGGCTAGCGGGAGTGGTCAATGAGCAGTTCTTC. This gives the protein CASRLAGVVNEQFF.

This chain uses TRBV15 with TRBJ2-2, with TRBD1 identical over 7 bases. After removal of 6 bases from V and 2 bases from J, the junction contained 6 bases not matched to a gene. In germline, CDR1 is LNHNV, CDR2 YYDKDF (reference sequence). There are 15 residues in the CDR3. The chain's CDR3 is CATSSRDRNTGELFF. The CDR3 bases are TGTGCCACCAGTTCCCGGGACAGAAACACCGGGGAGCTGTTTTTT.

With respect to this clone: The identical CDR3 is also encoded by other nucleotide sequences in the sample. The chain links TRBV4-3 to TRBJ1-6, with a possible D match to TRBD1 (5 bases). Germline V gives CDR1 LGHNA, CDR2 YSLEER. The ends were cut back, 0 bases at V and 10 bases at J, with 13 bases in the middle. The CDR3 sequence is 15 residues long. CDR3 bases: TGCGCCAGCAGCCAAGACGGGCAGGGTGGATCACCCCTCCACTTT. This codes for CASSQDGQGGSPLHF.

The chain carries TRBV10-3 and TRBJ1-5, with TRBD1 matching over 10 bases. Per the germline V gene, CDR1 is ENHRY and CDR2 is SYGVKD. V was pared by 0 bases and J by 6 bases, with 5 bases of the junction left unmatched. CDR3 length: 16 amino acids. In DNA, the CDR3 is TGTGCCATCAGTGAGTCGAGACAGGGGGCAGGTCAGCCCCAGCATTTT. It yields the protein CAISESRQGAGQPQHF.

V gene TRBV10-3 combines with J gene TRBJ1-6; D is possibly TRBD1 (6 bases). This CDR3 comprises 14 residues. V was shortened by 6 bases and J by 9 bases, with 15 bases between the two germline ends. Germline CDR1 and CDR2: ENHRY and SYGVKD. CDR3 in amino acids: CAIREQGDSSPLHF. CDR3 sequence (DNA): TGTGCCATCAGGGAACAGGGCGATTCTTCACCCCTCCACTTT.

The chain employs TRBV14 and TRBJ2-5; D remains unclear. There are 12 residues in the CDR3. The V end was cut by 6 bases, the J end by 5 bases, with 10 bases between. Per the germline V gene, CDR1 is SGHDN and CDR2 is FVKESK. CDR3 DNA sequence: TGTGCCAGCAGTCCAACCAGGGAGACCCAGTACTTC. As protein: CASSPTRETQYF.

The chain recombines TRBV12-5 with TRBJ2-7; 8 bases agree with TRBD2. The germline CDR1 and CDR2 sequences are LGHNT and FRNRAP. Trimming took 4 bases from V and 5 from J; bases not matched to a gene: 13. This CDR3 is built from 16 residues. CDR3 protein: CASGSSPSGRVHEQYF. For the CDR3, the DNA is TGTGCTAGTGGTTCGTCACCCTCCGGGAGGGTTCACGAGCAGTACTTC. The full variable domain, completed using reference TRBV12-5 and TRBJ2-7, is DARVTQTPRHKVTEMGQEVTMRCQPILGHNTVFWYRQTMMQGLELLAYFRNRAPLDDSGMPKDRFSAEMPDATLATLKIQPSEPRDSAVYFCASGSSPSGRVHEQYFGPGTRLTVT.

This sequence joins TRBV7-3 and TRBJ1-2; 9 nucleotides align to TRBD1. V was pared by 1 base and J by 8 bases, with 8 bases of the junction left unmatched. Germline values: CDR1 SGHTA, CDR2 FQGTGA. This CDR3 is 15 amino acids long. CDR3 sequence reads: CASSLNGQGTGGYTF. The CDR3 DNA reads as TGTGCCAGCAGCTTAAATGGACAGGGGACGGGCGGCTACACCTTC.

This chain uses TRBV29-1 with TRBJ1-2; 9 bases match TRBD1. V lost 7 bases, J lost 6 bases, and 6 bases stayed unmatched. Germline lookup yields CDR1 SQVTM and CDR2 ANQGSEA. There are 12 residues in the CDR3. Here the CDR3 reads CSGGDREDGYTF. The CDR3 coding sequence is TGCAGCGGGGGGGACAGGGAAGATGGCTACACCTTC.

The genes are TRBV24-1 and TRBJ2-1; D gene unclear. CDR1 and CDR2 from the germline V gene are KGHDR and SFDVKD. The CDR3 contains 15 residues. V was pared by 2 bases and J by 0 bases, with 7 bases between. CDR3 sequence reads: CATSDSTVSYNEQFF. The CDR3 region has the DNA TGTGCCACCAGTGATTCGACTGTCTCCTACAATGAGCAGTTCTTC.

The CDR3 DNA reads TGTGCCAGTAGTATACAGCGGTCCTCCTCCTACAATGAGCAGTTCTTC. This encodes CASSIQRSSSYNEQFF. The gene calls are TRBV19 and TRBJ2-1; D is possibly TRBD2 (5 bases). Trimming removed 2 bases at V and 0 bases at J, with 11 bases between. The germline gives CDR1 LNHDA, CDR2 SQIVND (reference sequence). The CDR3 is made up of 16 amino acids.

The V call is TRBV5-1, the J call TRBJ1-4, with a tentative D call TRBD1 (5 bases). Germline values: CDR1 SGHRS, CDR2 YFSETQ. This CDR3 spans 16 amino acids. The V and J ends lost 2 bases and 4 bases respectively, with 15 bases between them. Written as DNA, the CDR3 is TGCGCCAGCAGCTTTGGATTTGGGGCCAATAATGAAAAACTGTTTTTT. It yields the protein CASSFGFGANNEKLFF.

This clone is a singleton in its sample. The gene calls are TRBV19 and TRBJ2-2, with 7 bases fitting TRBD1. After removal of 6 bases from V and 5 bases from J, the junction contained 6 bases not matched to a gene. The CDR3 covers 14 residues. CDR1 and CDR2 from the germline V gene are LNHDA and SQIVND (reference sequence). In DNA, the CDR3 is TGTGCCAGTAGCGTTACAGGGGAAACCGGGGAGCTGTTTTTT. Encoded protein: CASSVTGETGELFF.

The V call is TRBV6-6, the J call TRBJ2-1; 9 bases are a match to TRBD1. From germline, CDR1 is MNHNY and CDR2 SVGAGI (reference sequence). The CDR3 has 16 amino acids. After removal of 4 bases from V and 5 bases from J, the junction contained 9 bases not matched to a gene. The CDR3 region is CASSSAGTGYNNEQFF. The CDR3 DNA is TGTGCCAGCAGTTCGGCCGGGACAGGGTACAACAATGAGCAGTTCTTC.

This clone was picked up one time. J is TRBJ2-3 and V is TRBV24-1; possibly TRBD2 for D (5 bases). Germline CDR1 KGHDR, CDR2 SFDVKD. The CDR3 runs to 13 residues. Trimming cost V 6 bases and J 4 bases, with 10 bases left between them. CDR3 in DNA: TGTGCCACCAGTTCTCGCGGGTCAGATACGCAGTATTTT. Its protein product is CATSSRGSDTQYF.

Written as DNA, the CDR3 is TGTGCCAGCAGCCGTAGCGAAAAAGGCGGGGAGCTGTTTTTT. Translated: CASSRSEKGGELFF. The chain links TRBV7-2 to TRBJ2-2; TRBD2 is a possible D gene (5 bases). Per the germline V gene, CDR1 is SGHTA and CDR2 is FQGNSA. Trimming stripped 5 bases from V and 7 bases from J, with 14 bases between. This CDR3 contains 14 residues.

J is TRBJ1-3 and V is TRBV30; D is ambiguous. Germline V lookup: CDR1 GTSNPN, CDR2 SVGIG (reference sequence). The ends were cut back, 0 bases at V and 0 bases at J, with 12 bases in the middle. The CDR3 loop spans 16 amino acids. In DNA form, the CDR3 reads TGTGCCTGGAGTGTACCTGGGCAGTACTCTGGAAACACCATATATTTT. This codes for CAWSVPGQYSGNTIYF.